This is a list of T cell receptor beta chains from one sample in a study of blood T cells in healthy people across ages. TCRdb recomputed calls from the 5' RACE reads with MiXCR, one row per CDR3 protein. The sample records about 570,000 distinct CDR3 sequences, 25% to 30% being singletons. The sequenced material came from blood. The receptors come from a woman aged 70-85 years in good health. Both conserved end residues are part of each CDR3. A D gene is named only where the DNA matches it firmly. Part of the rows lack a size; the others show once, few, many or a class for expanded clones.

clone size: -; D gene: -; V gene: TRBV29-1; J gene: TRBJ2-7; CDR3 DNA: TGCAGCGTTGGTGCCGGCCCCCGCTACGAGCAGTACTTC; CDR3 protein: CSVGAGPRYEQYF
clone size: few; D gene: -; V gene: TRBV28; J gene: TRBJ2-4; CDR3 DNA: TGTGCCAGCAGTTGGGGGACGGATCCAATTCAGTACTTC; CDR3 protein: CASSWGTDPIQYF
clone size: once; D gene: -; V gene: TRBV20-1; J gene: TRBJ2-5; CDR3 DNA: TGCAGTGCTTCGACAGGAGGACAAGAGACCCAGTACTTC; CDR3 protein: CSASTGGQETQYF
clone size: -; D gene: TRBD1; V gene: TRBV4-2; J gene: TRBJ2-2; CDR3 DNA: TGTGCCAGCAGCCTAGGACAGGGCGGCGGGACAAACACCGGGGAGCTGTTTTTT; CDR3 protein: CASSLGQGGGTNTGELFF
clone size: -; D gene: -; V gene: TRBV5-1; J gene: TRBJ2-5; CDR3 DNA: TGCGCCAGCAGCTTGTTGAGCGATGGAGAGACCCAGTACTTC; CDR3 protein: CASSLLSDGETQYF
clone size: few; D gene: TRBD1; V gene: TRBV29-1; J gene: TRBJ1-2; CDR3 DNA: TGCAGCGTTGAGCTGACAGGGGTTGGGGGCTACACCTTC; CDR3 protein: CSVELTGVGGYTF
clone size: few; D gene: TRBD2; V gene: TRBV2; J gene: TRBJ2-3; CDR3 DNA: TGTGCCAGCAGTGTCCCCAGCGGGGTCTCGACAGATACGCAGTATTTT; CDR3 protein: CASSVPSGVSTDTQYF
clone size: -; D gene: TRBD1; V gene: TRBV12-3/TRBV12-4; J gene: TRBJ2-5; CDR3 DNA: TGTGCCAGCAGTTTCGGACAGGGGAAAGGAGAAGAGACCCAGTACTTC; CDR3 protein: CASSFGQGKGEETQYF
clone size: -; D gene: -; V gene: TRBV27; J gene: TRBJ1-2; CDR3 DNA: TGTGCCAGCAGTCCCCAGTTGCAGTTAGCTAACTATGGCTACACCTTC; CDR3 protein: CASSPQLQLANYGYTF
clone size: -; D gene: -; V gene: TRBV7-2; J gene: TRBJ2-5; CDR3 DNA: TGTGCCAGCAGATCCACCGGGGCCGAGACCCAGTACTTC; CDR3 protein: CASRSTGAETQYF
clone size: -; D gene: TRBD2; V gene: TRBV29-1; J gene: TRBJ2-3; CDR3 DNA: TGCAGCGTTTCCAGCGGGGGCACAGATACGCAGTATTTT; CDR3 protein: CSVSSGGTDTQYF
clone size: few; D gene: TRBD2; V gene: TRBV20-1; J gene: TRBJ2-1; CDR3 DNA: TGCAGTGCTAGCGGGGGGGCCTACAATGAGCAGTTCTTC; CDR3 protein: CSASGGAYNEQFF
clone size: -; D gene: -; V gene: TRBV7-6; J gene: TRBJ2-1; CDR3 DNA: TGTGCCAGCAGCTTAAGTCTGACGAGATACAATGAGCAGTTCTTC; CDR3 protein: CASSLSLTRYNEQFF
clone size: few; D gene: -; V gene: TRBV4-3; J gene: TRBJ1-4; CDR3 DNA: TGCGCCAGCAGCCAAGTAGTTATCGAATACGGGAATGAAAAACTGTTTTTT; CDR3 protein: CASSQVVIEYGNEKLFF
clone size: -; D gene: -; V gene: TRBV2; J gene: TRBJ1-3; CDR3 DNA: TGTGCCAGCAGTTACGGATCACTGCTCTCTGGAAACACCATATATTTT; CDR3 protein: CASSYGSLLSGNTIYF
clone size: -; D gene: TRBD2; V gene: TRBV7-8; J gene: TRBJ2-2; CDR3 DNA: TGTGCCAGCAGCTTAAGAGTTCAAGCGGGGGCCGGGAACACCGGGGAACTGTTTTTT; CDR3 protein: CASSLRVQAGAGNTGELFF
clone size: -; D gene: -; V gene: TRBV7-2; J gene: TRBJ2-5; CDR3 DNA: TGTGCCAGCAGCTCATTAGTCGCGGGGGCACTCGGGACCCAGTACTTC; CDR3 protein: CASSSLVAGALGTQYF
clone size: few; D gene: -; V gene: TRBV20-1; J gene: TRBJ1-1; CDR3 DNA: TGCAGTGCACCGAGGCAGGGGCGGGGGAACACTGAAGCTTTCTTT; CDR3 protein: CSAPRQGRGNTEAFF
clone size: -; D gene: -; V gene: TRBV3-1; J gene: TRBJ2-7; CDR3 DNA: TGTGCCAGCAGCCAATCTATCAGCCCTTCCTACGAGCAGTACTTC; CDR3 protein: CASSQSISPSYEQYF
clone size: -; D gene: TRBD2; V gene: TRBV12-3/TRBV12-4; J gene: TRBJ2-7; CDR3 DNA: TGTGCCAGCAGGCTAACTAGCGGGGTCTCCTACGAGCAGTACTTC; CDR3 protein: CASRLTSGVSYEQYF
clone size: many; D gene: -; V gene: TRBV15; J gene: TRBJ2-3; CDR3 DNA: TGTGCCACCAGCAGACCGGGCCCAGGGACAGATACGCAGTATTTT; CDR3 protein: CATSRPGPGTDTQYF
clone size: few; D gene: -; V gene: TRBV7-2; J gene: TRBJ1-2; CDR3 DNA: TGTGCCAGCACCAAAATGGGGGCCAGGGATGGCTACACCTTC; CDR3 protein: CASTKMGARDGYTF
clone size: -; D gene: -; V gene: TRBV6-5; J gene: TRBJ1-6; CDR3 DNA: TGTGCCAGCAGTTACTCGAACCCCCAGGGGCATTATAATTCACCCCTCCACTTT; CDR3 protein: CASSYSNPQGHYNSPLHF
clone size: -; D gene: TRBD1; V gene: TRBV7-2; J gene: TRBJ1-1; CDR3 DNA: TGTGCCAGCAGCTCCGACAGGGGGCAAACTGAAGCTTTCTTT; CDR3 protein: CASSSDRGQTEAFF
clone size: few; D gene: TRBD2; V gene: TRBV5-1; J gene: TRBJ2-5; CDR3 DNA: TGCGCCAGCAGCTCCAGTAGCGGGGGGGCTTCGGAGACCCAGTACTTC; CDR3 protein: CASSSSSGGASETQYF
clone size: few; D gene: TRBD2; V gene: TRBV20-1; J gene: TRBJ2-5; CDR3 DNA: TGCAGTGCTAGGGCTCTAGCGGGGGCGACCCGGGAGACCCAGTACTTC; CDR3 protein: CSARALAGATRETQYF
clone size: few; D gene: TRBD2; V gene: TRBV20-1; J gene: TRBJ2-1; CDR3 DNA: TGCAGTGCGACAACTAGCGGCCATGAGCAGTTCTTC; CDR3 protein: CSATTSGHEQFF
clone size: -; D gene: -; V gene: TRBV20-1; J gene: TRBJ1-6; CDR3 DNA: TGCAGTGCTAGAGATTCCGTGGGGGCGATTAATTCACCCCTCCACTTT; CDR3 protein: CSARDSVGAINSPLHF
clone size: -; D gene: -; V gene: TRBV5-1; J gene: TRBJ2-1; CDR3 DNA: TGCGCCAGCAGCTTGGCGAGTAGCGCGAATATGGTTGAGCAGTTCTTC; CDR3 protein: CASSLASSANMVEQFF
clone size: -; D gene: TRBD1; V gene: TRBV5-1; J gene: TRBJ1-3; CDR3 DNA: TGCGCCAGCAGGTGGGGACAGAGCTCTGGAAACACCATGTATTTT; CDR3 protein: CASRWGQSSGNTMYF
clone size: -; D gene: -; V gene: TRBV4-2; J gene: TRBJ2-7; CDR3 DNA: TGTGCCAGCAGCCAAGATAGGGAAGGAGGGTCCTACGAGCAGTACTTC; CDR3 protein: CASSQDREGGSYEQYF
clone size: -; D gene: TRBD1; V gene: TRBV20-1; J gene: TRBJ1-2; CDR3 DNA: TGCAGTGCTAGGGCGGGGACAGGGCATGGCTACACCTTC; CDR3 protein: CSARAGTGHGYTF
clone size: many; D gene: -; V gene: TRBV7-9; J gene: TRBJ1-4; CDR3 DNA: TGTGCCAGCACCAGAATGGGCGGGGGGAATGAAAAACTGTTTTTT; CDR3 protein: CASTRMGGGNEKLFF
clone size: -; D gene: -; V gene: TRBV7-8; J gene: TRBJ2-7; CDR3 DNA: TGTGCCAGCAGCTCGCGGCCCCAGCCGGCTTACGAGCAGTACTTC; CDR3 protein: CASSSRPQPAYEQYF
clone size: -; D gene: TRBD2; V gene: TRBV6-4; J gene: TRBJ2-1; CDR3 DNA: TGTGCCAGCAGCCTCCTAGCGGGGTCGTCAAATGAGCAGTTCTTC; CDR3 protein: CASSLLAGSSNEQFF
clone size: -; D gene: -; V gene: TRBV12-3/TRBV12-4; J gene: TRBJ2-7; CDR3 DNA: TGTGCCGGCAGTAATATACCCCGTCGTTACGAGCAGTACTTC; CDR3 protein: CAGSNIPRRYEQYF
clone size: -; D gene: -; V gene: TRBV27; J gene: TRBJ1-1; CDR3 DNA: TGTGCCAGCAGTCAACTCTCCTATGGTGACGGTAACACTGAAGCTTTCTTT; CDR3 protein: CASSQLSYGDGNTEAFF
clone size: -; D gene: -; V gene: TRBV4-3; J gene: TRBJ2-2; CDR3 DNA: TGCGCCAGCAGCCATCGGGGTCGGACAGTCACCGGGGAGCTGTTTTTT; CDR3 protein: CASSHRGRTVTGELFF
clone size: few; D gene: TRBD2; V gene: TRBV10-3; J gene: TRBJ2-3; CDR3 DNA: TGTGCCATCAGGTCCCTAGCGGGGGGCACAGATACGCAGTATTTT; CDR3 protein: CAIRSLAGGTDTQYF
clone size: few; D gene: -; V gene: TRBV12-3/TRBV12-4; J gene: TRBJ1-6; CDR3 DNA: TGTGCCAGCAGAACACACTCCAGAAATTCACCCCTCCACTTT; CDR3 protein: CASRTHSRNSPLHF
clone size: -; D gene: TRBD1; V gene: TRBV6-5; J gene: TRBJ2-5; CDR3 DNA: TGTGCCAGCAGTTACTCGGACAGGGGAGGCTACGAGCTGTACTTC; CDR3 protein: CASSYSDRGGYELYF
clone size: -; D gene: -; V gene: TRBV30; J gene: TRBJ1-3; CDR3 DNA: TGTGCCTGGAGTGAGAACTCTGGAAACACCATATATTTT; CDR3 protein: CAWSENSGNTIYF
clone size: -; D gene: TRBD1; V gene: TRBV7-3; J gene: TRBJ2-7; CDR3 DNA: TGTGCCAGCAGCCCCGGGACAGGGACCGAGCAGTACTTC; CDR3 protein: CASSPGTGTEQYF
clone size: few; D gene: TRBD1; V gene: TRBV9; J gene: TRBJ1-1; CDR3 DNA: TGTGCCAGCAGCCCCCTCCGGGACAGGGGCACTGAAGCTTTCTTT; CDR3 protein: CASSPLRDRGTEAFF
clone size: many; D gene: TRBD2; V gene: TRBV7-2; J gene: TRBJ2-1; CDR3 DNA: TGTGCCAGCAGCTGGACTAGCACCTACAATGAGCAGTTCTTC; CDR3 protein: CASSWTSTYNEQFF